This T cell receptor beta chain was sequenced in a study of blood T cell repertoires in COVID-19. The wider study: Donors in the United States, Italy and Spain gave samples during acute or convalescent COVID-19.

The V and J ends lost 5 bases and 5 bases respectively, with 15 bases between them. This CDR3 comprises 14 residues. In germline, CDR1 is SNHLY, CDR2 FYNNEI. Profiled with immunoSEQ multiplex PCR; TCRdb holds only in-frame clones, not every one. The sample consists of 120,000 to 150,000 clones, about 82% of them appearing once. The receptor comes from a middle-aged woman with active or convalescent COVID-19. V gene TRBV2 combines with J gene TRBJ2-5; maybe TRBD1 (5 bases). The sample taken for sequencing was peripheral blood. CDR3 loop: CASSPRRQMETQYF. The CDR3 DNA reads TGTGCCAGCAGTCCCCGTCGACAGATGGAGACCCAGTACTTC.